A selection of T cell receptor beta chains follows, all from one sample in a study of cytomegalovirus exposure and HLA in healthy donors. TCRdb's table, derived via immunoSEQ multiplex PCR, lists solely in-frame clones and lacks some. Counted here are approximately 150,000 clones, roughly 78% occurring once; the ten biggest clones make up around 6.6%. The sample was PBMCs. All receptors derive from a man aged 50-60 years in good health and CMV-seropositive. Each CDR3 is given with its conserved first and last residue. A D gene is named only where the DNA matches it firmly. Clone size is not always given. Where it is, it says once, few, many or a class for expanded clones.

d_gene | abundance | j_gene | v_gene | CDR3aa
TRBD1 | . | TRBJ1-1 | TRBV7-9 | CASSHGQGSNTEAFF
TRBD1 | . | TRBJ2-5 | TRBV27 | CASSLSGTGVRETQYF
. | . | TRBJ1-5 | TRBV6-1 | CASGPVALNQPQHF
TRBD2 | . | TRBJ2-3 | TRBV23-1 | CASSQGTAIAGSTDTQYF
TRBD1 | . | TRBJ1-3 | TRBV6-6 | CASSNDRGGNTIYF
TRBD1 | . | TRBJ1-5 | TRBV27 | CASSLAGQGIQPQHF
TRBD1 | . | TRBJ2-7 | TRBV7-2 | CASSLLGQGDEQYF
. | . | TRBJ1-5 | TRBV19 | CASSGLFQPQHF
TRBD1 | . | TRBJ2-4 | TRBV19 | CATRAGGINIQYF
TRBD1 | . | TRBJ1-2 | TRBV7-9 | CSSSPIPGQSQDGYTF
TRBD2 | few | TRBJ2-2 | TRBV6-4 | CASSDSSGSTGELFF
TRBD1 | . | TRBJ2-7 | TRBV15 | CATSKGTGYEQYF
. | . | TRBJ2-1 | TRBV14 | CASFLPNEQFF
TRBD2 | . | TRBJ2-1 | TRBV6-5 | CASSLTSGGYNEQFF
. | . | TRBJ1-4 | TRBV5-1 | CASSLDGTSATNEKLFF
. | . | TRBJ1-4 | TRBV15 | CATSRDREGIEKLFF
TRBD2 | once | TRBJ2-1 | TRBV4-2 | CASSQAETSSYNEQFF
. | . | TRBJ1-2 | TRBV5-1 | CASSPTAPSYGYTF
TRBD1 | . | TRBJ2-7 | TRBV7-9 | CASSLRDRVYEQYF
. | . | TRBJ2-3 | TRBV5-1 | CASSPPEVPDTQYF
TRBD1 | . | TRBJ1-5 | TRBV30 | CAWDPGQAGNQPQHF
TRBD2 | few | TRBJ2-1 | TRBV5-4 | CASSPQGTSPYNEQFF
. | . | TRBJ1-6 | TRBV16 | CASSQSRNSPLHF
. | . | TRBJ2-3 | TRBV11-3 | CASSFLSEDTQYF
. | . | TRBJ1-1 | TRBV5-1 | CASSLGRENTEAFF
TRBD2 | . | TRBJ2-5 | TRBV2 | CASRVLAGSQETQYF
TRBD1 | . | TRBJ1-4 | TRBV9 | CASSARDRGVEKLFF
TRBD1 | . | TRBJ1-4 | TRBV5-4 | CASSLDRGREKLFF
TRBD2 | . | TRBJ2-2 | TRBV28 | CASFNWRGASGELFF
TRBD1 | . | TRBJ2-5 | TRBV6-1 | CASRDTGTGRETQYF
TRBD2 | . | TRBJ2-7 | TRBV18 | CASSPLAGEQYEQYF
. | . | TRBJ1-6 | TRBV30 | CAWMSRGSSPLHF
TRBD2 | . | TRBJ2-7 | TRBV4-1 | CASSQDSGRASYEQYF
TRBD1 | . | TRBJ1-1 | TRBV5-1 | CASTTGEGATEAFF
. | . | TRBJ2-1 | TRBV7-9 | CASSPGQSYNEQFF
TRBD1 | few | TRBJ2-3 | TRBV7-2 | CAGKQGTTDTQYF
. | . | TRBJ2-3 | TRBV10-3 | CAISSTGTDTQYF